This T cell receptor (beta chain) was identified in a study of T-cell memory formation after mild COVID-19. Study-wide background: Largely, TCR clusters stayed within a single donor.

Only a few counts were recorded for this clonotype. The target antigen is unknown. TCRdb passed the 5' RACE reads through MiXCR, listing each CDR3 protein once. The sample has 120,000 or so distinct CDR3 sequences; over 15% are singletons. Per germline, CDR1 SGHRS and CDR2 YFSETQ. The CDR3 covers 14 residues. V was trimmed by 4 bases and J by 0 bases, leaving 10 bases between them. The study, taken as a whole, reports: The finding that pre-infection memory included some responding clones suggested that cross-reactive memory joined. Clones from the second wave (peaking day 37) had unconfirmed SARS-CoV-2 specificity. Contracting CD4+ clones lay largely in CM and EM, with CD8+ ones residing in EMRA.

The rearrangement links TRBV5-1 to TRBJ1-1; D gene unclear. The sequenced sample was PBMCs or a T cell subset sorted from them (not recorded which). This TCR came from a man younger than 30 who had mild COVID-19 (a few samples of this study predate the infection). Cell type and time point are not known. As DNA, the CDR3 is TGCGCCAGCAGCCCCCAAGACATGAACACTGAAGCTTTCTTT. Translation: CASSPQDMNTEAFF.